Described below is a single T cell receptor (beta chain) sequence and its context. The record originates from a study of blood T cell repertoires in COVID-19. Study as a whole: The analysed material was cDNA or gDNA that came from T cells, B-cell-depleted T cells, or PBMCs.

The CDR3 has 16 residues. Germline loops: CDR1 SEHNR, CDR2 FQNEAQ (reference sequence). Trimming cost V 7 bases and J 5 bases; bases outside gene matches: 13. Here immunoSEQ multiplex PCR was the method, and the copy in TCRdb shows in-frame clones only, minus some. The table includes about 130,000 clones, around 74% detected once. This chain uses TRBV7-9 with TRBJ2-7; 11 nucleotides match TRBD2. The sequence was collected from a man older than 75 with COVID-19, enrolled during active disease. Sequences were obtained from peripheral blood. In DNA, the CDR3 is TGTGCCAGCACCCCCGGGACTAGCGGAGGGTACGACGAGCAGTACTTC. Amino acids: CASTPGTSGGYDEQYF.